This T cell receptor beta chain originates from a study of beta chain features in type 1 diabetes listed by TCRdb under 2018. Concerning the study at large: Mean age, gender distribution, total cell number and subset yield did not differ between patients and healthy donors. A total of about 110 million sorted cells were examined across all samples, and the number of cells per subset was strongly correlated with RNA yield. Naive and central memory subsets were obtained from all 30 or so donors, but regulatory and stem cell-like memory subsets were isolated from only 8 patients and roughly eight healthy donors. The study compared the TCRB repertoires of sorted circulating CD4+ T cell subsets in recently diagnosed type 1 diabetes patients with those in matched healthy donors.

All of the isolated RNA was reverse transcribed with the High Capacity cDNA Reverse Transcription Kit, so expressed TCRB transcripts were sequenced. Deep immunoSEQ sequencing was performed on naive, central memory and regulatory T cell samples, with an average of roughly 3.6 million total reads per sample. Sorted cells were lysed in RLT buffer and RNA was extracted with DNase-treated RNeasy Micro or Mini kits, depending on cell number. Each cell subset was processed on its own to prevent cross-contamination, while patient and healthy donor samples were processed together. TCRB sequences were amplified from cDNA with the immunoSEQ multiplex PCR, producing 87-bp fragments spanning the CDR3 region. Sequencing of the amplicons was performed on the Illumina HiSeq platform. Per the authors' processing: Synthetic template baselines were used to correct PCR bias computationally, reads within Hamming distance 2 were collapsed, and singletons that could not be merged were discarded. Reads were aligned against IMGT so that V, D and J genes, CDR3 length and insertions or deletions at six rearrangement sites could be assigned. Clonotype counts were normalized to sorted cell number within each subset before computing true diversity and Gini coefficients with the tcR R package. The overlap coefficient, calculated on TCRB nucleotide sequences, was used to measure repertoire sharing. Out-of-frame TCRB sequences from naive cells were analyzed to stand in for the pre-selection repertoire. TCRdb mirrors the immuneACCESS table, restricted to in-frame sequences. Some clones are absent from its copies; in checked studies, under half trace to an unresolved V gene, and the reason for the others is unknown. That table is the source of V, J and clone size, and D and trimming were worked out from the DNA. This sample comprises around 300,000 clones, 14% to 15% of them detected only once. Approximately 0.015% of the sample goes to the ten largest clones.

A single peripheral blood draw of approximately 110 mL on average was collected from each donor into heparinised tubes. Naive, central memory, regulatory and stem cell-like memory CD4+ T cells were sorted on a BD FACSAria II using a panel including CD45RO, CCR7, CD25, CD127, CD95 and CD27. Every sorted population had a purity above 95%. Right away, PBMCs were isolated by Lymphoprep density gradient centrifugation and were stained directly, with no culture step. So that batch effects would be minimized, each experiment stained and sorted samples in pairs, pairing one healthy donor with one patient. Results and caveats for the whole study, not just this receptor: In all four CD4+ subsets, TCRB CDR3 length was moderately but significantly shorter in type 1 diabetes patients. Naive, central memory and regulatory TCRB repertoires appeared to be more alike among patients than among healthy donors. PCR might favor shorter templates, but patient and control samples were amplified and corrected together, so any skew would affect both groups equally. Only small numbers of individuals were included in the HLA sub-analyses, which left unresolved whether HLA type had any influence on TCRB rearrangement. Fewer insertions and more nucleotide deletions at VDJ recombination sites were observed in patients with type 1 diabetes, implying thymic rearrangement abnormalities. Sequencing cDNA rather than genomic DNA could over-represent highly expressing activated cells, although activation and CD3 levels did not differ between groups.

Comments on this clone: Its antigen is still unknown. No qualities accompany the bases; no much larger clone lies one base away.

Taken from cysteine to phenylalanine, the CDR3 has 14 residues. Left in the record is the CDR3 DNA by itself, 42 bases read in frame from the first base. CDR1 and CDR2, looked up from the germline V gene, are ENHRY and SYGVKD. The junction carries 7 bases between V and J, which are trimmed by 2 bases and 5 bases respectively. Material for sequencing was naive CD4+ T cells from blood. The cell subset or site label here, explained by the study, means: true naive CD4+ T cells. The rearranged chain carries TRBV10-3 and TRBJ1-6, and TRBD1 may be the D gene, going by 5 matching bases. The source of this sequence is a man between 18 and 29 years old with type 1 diabetes. In nucleotide form, the sequence is TGTGCCATCAGTGAGGGGGCTGATAATTCACCCCTCCACTTT. It is translated as CAISEGADNSPLHF.